These 20 T cell receptor beta chains were all obtained from the same sample, sequenced in a study of T cells in Graves' hyperthyroidism and ophthalmopathy. TCR beta CDR3 regions were amplified from RNA transcripts. TCR CDR3 regions were first amplified by RT-PCR with HTBI primers. TCRdb ran MiXCR on the multiplex PCR reads and lists one entry per CDR3 protein. Found here are about 560,000 distinct CDR3 sequences, approximately 15% of them singletons; the top ten hold 18%. The sequencing sample was made of blood. These receptor sequences come from a woman aged 18-29 years with Graves' hyperthyroidism.

The chain links TRBV19 to TRBJ1-6, with 7 bases that match TRBD1. The CDR3 covers 14 residues. CDR1 and CDR2 (germline): LNHDA, SQIVND (reference sequence). The J segment lost 10 bases and the V segment lost 6 bases, leaving 9 bases of the junction unmatched. Written as DNA, the CDR3 is TGTGCCAGTAGCCTATCGGACAGGTCGTCACCCCTCCACTTT. Its protein product is CASSLSDRSSPLHF.

On this clonotype: Germline and junction disagree at one end, which may indicate a read error. V gene TRBV7-2 combines with J gene TRBJ2-7; 7 bases align to TRBD1. The CDR3 runs to 17 residues. The germline V gene encodes CDR1 SGHTA and CDR2 FQGNSA. The CDR3: CASSLELVGTEKYGQYF. CDR3 sequence (DNA): TGTGCCAGCAGCTTAGAGCTCGTTGGGACAGAGAAGTACGGGCAGTACTTC.

In this sample, this clonotype turned up a few times. The chain links TRBV19 to TRBJ1-2; D remains unclear. Trimming shortened V by 5 bases and J by 11 bases, and 15 bases separated the two germline ends. The germline V gene encodes CDR1 LNHDA and CDR2 SQIVND (reference sequence). This CDR3 contains 12 residues. The CDR3 here is CASSYGSRSYTF. CDR3 bases: TGTGCCAGTAGTTACGGGAGTAGAAGTTACACCTTC.

The rearrangement links TRBV3-1 to TRBJ1-2; the D is unclear. CDR3 length: 18 residues. The germline gives CDR1 LGHDT, CDR2 YNNKEL (reference sequence). Deletions cut 3 bases from V and 1 base from J, with 21 bases between. The CDR3 nucleotides are TGTGCCAGCAGCCAGTGGGTACAGCCGACGAAACTTAACTATGGCTACACCTTC. It yields the protein CASSQWVQPTKLNYGYTF.

In this sample, this clonotype turned up many times. The genes are TRBV11-2 and TRBJ2-7; TRBD1 matches 11 bases. The CDR3 has 14 residues. The germline gives CDR1 SGHAT, CDR2 FQNNGV. V lost 5 bases and J lost 5; bases outside the gene matches: 5. The CDR3 bases are TGTGCCAGCAGCCCGGGACAGGGGGGAAACGAGCAGTACTTC. Protein product: CASSPGQGGNEQYF. Full variable domain (missing parts from reference TRBV11-2 and TRBJ2-7): EAGVAQSPRYKIIEKRQSVAFWCNPISGHATLYWYQQILGQGPKLLIQFQNNGVVDDSQLPKDRFSAERLKGVDSTLKIQPAKLEDSAVYLCASSPGQGGNEQYFGPGTRLTVT.

This clonotype was seen more than once but under ten times. This chain connects TRBV7-2 to TRBJ2-4; a weak D match, TRBD1 (6 bases). V lost 5 bases to trimming and J lost 1 base, with 18 bases between them. CDR1 and CDR2 (germline): SGHTA, FQGNSA. The CDR3 spans 17 residues. The DNA of the CDR3 is TGTGCCAGCAGCCACTACTCTGGGGGCGCGGCCAAAAACATTCAGTACTTC. Amino acids: CASSHYSGGAAKNIQYF. The full variable domain, in which reference TRBV7-2 and TRBJ2-4 provide the parts outside the CDR3, is GAGVSQSPSNKVTEKGKDVELRCDPISGHTALYWYRQSLGQGLEFLIYFQGNSAPDKSGLPSDRFSAERTGGSVSTLTIQRTQQEDSAVYLCASSHYSGGAAKNIQYFGAGTRLSVL.

The chain carries TRBV29-1 and TRBJ2-7, with D possibly TRBD1 on 5 matching bases. V shed 4 bases and J shed 4 bases, with 14 bases lying between them. Germline V gene lookup returns CDR1 SQVTM and CDR2 ANQGSEA. The CDR3 runs 13 residues. The CDR3 spells CSVVGQPSYEQYF. CDR3 DNA sequence: TGCAGCGTTGTGGGGCAGCCGAGTTACGAGCAGTACTTC.

This clonotype has more than one count but fewer than ten. V and J are TRBV20-1 and TRBJ1-1, with TRBD1 matching 7 bases. Germline CDR1 reads DFQATT; CDR2 reads SNEGSKA (reference sequence). This CDR3 is built from 14 residues. J was trimmed by 6 bases and V by 0 bases; bases with no gene match: 7. The CDR3 sequence: CSARDQGGGAEAFF. DNA for the CDR3: TGCAGTGCTAGAGATCAGGGGGGGGGAGCTGAAGCTTTCTTT.

This clonotype was recorded at least ten times. The chain has TRBV12-3 or TRBV12-4 and TRBJ2-7, with D tentatively TRBD2 (6 bases). Trimming stripped 5 bases from V and 7 bases from J, with 12 bases between. The CDR3 has 12 amino acids. Here the CDR3 reads CASSPRESEQYF. DNA for the CDR3: TGTGCCAGCAGTCCACGGGAGAGTGAGCAGTACTTC.

This clonotype has a count of ten or more. This chain joins TRBV12-3 or TRBV12-4 and TRBJ1-1, with D uncertain. The V end was cut by 2 bases, the J end by 8 bases, with 6 bases between. The CDR3 consists of 11 residues. CDR3 in amino acids: CASSLRREAFF. CDR3 DNA: TGTGCCAGCAGTTTACGGAGAGAAGCTTTCTTT.

This clonotype was seen a few times. V and J are TRBV28 and TRBJ1-2, with D uncertain. Germline-derived CDR1 and CDR2 are MDHEN and SYDVKM. V lost 4 bases, J lost 8 bases, and 14 bases lay in between. The CDR3 is 13 amino acids. The DNA for the CDR3 is TGTGCCAGCAGTTCGACTGCCTGGGGAGGCTACACCTTC. Translated, it gives CASSSTAWGGYTF.

As to this clonotype: Since a much larger clone is just one base distant, this may be a read error. The chain has TRBV5-1 and TRBJ1-2, with TRBD1 as a possible D gene (6 bases). The CDR3 loop spans 14 amino acids. The V end lost 5 bases, the J end lost 3 bases, and 14 bases lay between the germline ends. Germline V CDR1 and CDR2: SGHRS, YFSETQ. DNA of the CDR3: TGCGCCAGCAGACAAGCAGGGACACACTATGGCTACACCTTC. This translates into CASRQAGTHYGYTF.

This clonotype was detected ten times or more. The V call is TRBV12-3 or TRBV12-4, the J call TRBJ2-4; no clear D. This CDR3 contains 14 residues. The V and J ends lost 2 bases and 0 bases respectively, with 5 bases between them. CDR3 nucleotide sequence: TGTGCCAGCAGTTTACCCCAAGCCAAAAACATTCAGTACTTC. It is translated as CASSLPQAKNIQYF.

The V gene is TRBV6-2 or TRBV6-3, the J gene TRBJ1-3; no clear D. Germline V lookup: CDR1 MNHEY, CDR2 SVGEGT. The CDR3 covers 16 residues. The V end was cut by 7 bases, the J end by 2 bases, with 18 bases between. CDR3 region: CASTPYSRGAGNTIYF. The CDR3, as DNA: TGTGCCAGCACACCCTATTCCCGGGGAGCTGGAAACACCATATATTTT.

This clonotype showed up many times. The CDR3 loop is CASSEAPPGSYEQYF. In DNA, the CDR3 is TGTGCCAGCAGTGAAGCTCCACCGGGATCCTACGAGCAGTACTTC. This chain connects TRBV2 to TRBJ2-7, with D possibly being TRBD2 (5 bases). Per germline, CDR1 SNHLY and CDR2 FYNNEI. The CDR3 is 15 residues long. V lost 0 bases and J 1 base, leaving 10 bases between the germline ends.

This clonotype was counted ten times or more. The rearrangement uses TRBV20-1 and TRBJ1-5; D unclear. V dropped 5 bases and J dropped 3 bases, with 8 bases sitting between them. CDR3 length: 12 amino acids. Looked up from germline, CDR1 is DFQATT and CDR2 is SNEGSKA (reference sequence). The CDR3 is CSAFQNNQPQHF. As DNA, the CDR3 is TGCAGTGCTTTCCAGAACAATCAGCCCCAGCATTTT.

This clonotype appeared a few times. This chain links TRBV3-1 with TRBJ2-1; no clear D gene. V dropped 0 bases and J dropped 7 bases, with 4 bases sitting between them. The CDR3 is 12 residues long. Germline CDR1 LGHDT, CDR2 YNNKEL (reference sequence). The CDR3 sequence is CASSQDLNEQFF. CDR3 in DNA: TGTGCCAGCAGCCAAGATTTGAATGAGCAGTTCTTC.

This clonotype was detected many times. The chain uses TRBV10-2 and TRBJ1-5; no clear D gene. The germline V gene has CDR1 WSHSY and CDR2 SAAADI. V gave up 0 bases and J gave up 3 bases, with 12 bases separating them. The CDR3 totals 16 residues. The CDR3 is CASSESIPQDNQPQHF. Written as DNA, the CDR3 is TGCGCCAGCAGTGAGTCTATCCCTCAGGACAATCAGCCCCAGCATTTT.

This clonotype appeared a few times. With a much larger clone just one base away, this may be a read error. This chain joins TRBV7-6 and TRBJ2-3; a weak D match, TRBD1 (5 bases). V dropped 6 bases and J dropped 3 bases, with 10 bases sitting between them. The CDR3 covers 13 residues. CDR1 and CDR2 from the germline V gene are SGHVS and FNYEAQ. CDR3 in amino acids: CASSSGWTDTQYF. The CDR3 DNA follows: TGTGCCAGCAGTTCAGGGTGGACAGATACGCAGTATTTT.

In its sample, this clonotype was seen many times. This rearrangement joins TRBV24-1 to TRBJ1-1; D may be TRBD1 (6 bases). The CDR3 loop spans 13 amino acids. Germline CDR1 reads KGHDR; CDR2 reads SFDVKD. Trimming pared 5 bases from V and 5 bases from J, leaving 11 bases between. CDR3 nucleotides: TGTGCCACCAGTGGATGGCAGGGGACTGAAGCTTTCTTT. It is translated as CATSGWQGTEAFF.